This T cell receptor beta chain appears in the sequencing data of a study of post-analysis software for immune sequencing data. As for the study in general: There were relapsing-remitting, secondary progressive and progressive-relapsing multiple sclerosis among the disease courses included.

Study-wide results and caveats: Four or five TRBV segments were more frequent in patients than controls; TRBV5-6, TRBV5-1 and TRBV20-1 belonged to this group. Controls' normalized Chao1 diversity significantly exceeded that of multiple sclerosis patients. The authors found that F measure strongly co-clustered same-batch samples.

Remarks on this clonotype: Its cognate antigen is unknown.

cDNA libraries for TCR beta contained unique molecular identifiers. TCRdb recomputed calls from the PCR reads with MiXCR, one row per CDR3 protein. Seen here are about 760,000 distinct CDR3 sequences, roughly 27% observed once, and the top ten hold about 0.5%. Germline trimming cut 10 bases from V and 0 bases from J; bases unmatched to any gene: 10. The CDR3 is made up of 17 amino acids. The germline V gene has CDR1 MNHNS and CDR2 SASEGT. This sequence joins TRBV6-1 and TRBJ1-6; 9 nucleotides align to TRBD1. This TCR came from a girl aged 5-17 years with multiple sclerosis. What was sequenced was blood. CDR3 DNA: TGTGCCACCTATAAAGGGACAGGGCCCTCCTATAATTCACCCCTCCACTTT. Its protein product is CATYKGTGPSYNSPLHF.